These 32 T cell receptor beta chains came from one sample sequenced in a study of CD8+ T cells in alopecia areata. Sequencing relied on a cDNA template that was reverse transcribed from extracted RNA. Using immunoSEQ multiplex PCR, the repertoire was profiled, and TCRdb retains in-frame clones only, with some absent. The sample includes some 200,000 clones, roughly 64% of them seen just once. Treatment indicated: oral pan-JAK inhibitor, 5-10 mg twice daily. Sequenced here: CD4+ T cells sorted from blood, sampled at week 24, from a patient treated with tofacitinib. These receptors were taken from a human donor with alopecia areata.

J is TRBJ2-3 and V is TRBV29-1, with D uncertain. Trimming took off 2 bases at V and 2 bases at J, with 5 bases between the two ends. The CDR3 extends over 12 amino acids. Germline V gene lookup returns CDR1 SQVTM and CDR2 ANQGSEA. The CDR3 sequence is CSVEMATDTQYF. In DNA form, the CDR3 reads TGCAGCGTTGAAATGGCCACAGATACGCAGTATTTT.

Here the CDR3 reads CASSPGTVFYEQYF. The CDR3 nucleotides are TGTGCCAGCAGCCCGGGGACGGTTTTCTACGAGCAGTACTTC. The chain uses TRBV7-2 and TRBJ2-7; possibly TRBD1 or TRBD2 for D (5 bases each). This CDR3 region has 14 residues. V was clipped by 5 bases and J by 3 bases, with 14 bases between them. Germline CDR1 SGHTA, CDR2 FQGNSA.

The J gene is TRBJ2-1, the V gene TRBV7-9; D unclear. The germline V gene has CDR1 SEHNR and CDR2 FQNEAQ (reference sequence). Trimming stripped 5 bases from V and 7 bases from J, with 15 bases between. This CDR3 comprises 14 residues. The CDR3: CASSTRSMGNEQFF. CDR3 sequence (DNA): TGTGCCAGCAGCACCCGCTCAATGGGAAATGAGCAGTTCTTC.

J is TRBJ2-5 and V is TRBV5-1; the D gene is possibly TRBD1 (6 bases). Trimming shortened V by 7 bases and J by 1 base, and 8 bases separated the two germline ends. Germline CDR1 SGHRS, CDR2 YFSETQ. The CDR3 loop spans 12 amino acids. As DNA, the CDR3 is TGCGCCAGCCGGGACACCCAAGAGACCCAGTACTTC. It yields the protein CASRDTQETQYF.

The rearrangement joins TRBV6-5 to TRBJ2-7, with TRBD1 as a possible D gene (6 bases). Looked up from germline, CDR1 is MNHEY and CDR2 is SVGAGI. This CDR3 comprises 14 residues. V lost 6 bases and J lost 0, with 12 bases in between. DNA of the CDR3: TGTGCCAGCAGCCGGACAGCCAGCTCCTACGAGCAGTACTTC. It is translated as CASSRTASSYEQYF.

The chain has TRBV7-9 and TRBJ2-5, with 7 bases lining up with TRBD2. Looked up from germline, CDR1 is SEHNR and CDR2 is FQNEAQ (reference sequence). The J segment lost 4 bases and the V segment lost 8 bases, leaving 4 bases of the junction unmatched. This CDR3 has 12 amino acids. CDR3 in amino acids: CASGWGGETQYF. The CDR3 bases are TGTGCCAGCGGTTGGGGGGGAGAGACCCAGTACTTC.

This clone was found a few times. This chain connects TRBV10-3 to TRBJ2-3; 12 bases line up with TRBD2. The length of the CDR3 is 18 residues. Germline lookup yields CDR1 ENHRY and CDR2 SYGVKD. V was pared by 6 bases and J by 1 base, with 11 bases of the junction left unmatched. The CDR3 reads CAIRDPPGLAGRTDTQYF. CDR3 sequence (DNA): TGTGCCATCAGGGACCCACCTGGACTAGCGGGACGCACAGATACGCAGTATTTT.

The table lists this clone with a few counts. The CDR3 bases are TGTGCCAGCAGCTCTCACAGAAACACCGGGGAGCTGTTTTTT. Translation gives CASSSHRNTGELFF. The genes are TRBV7-2 and TRBJ2-2, with D hard to call. The CDR3 extends over 14 amino acids. Trimming took off 4 bases at V and 2 bases at J, with 8 bases between the two ends. Germline V lookup: CDR1 SGHTA, CDR2 FQGNSA.

The chain is built from TRBV6-5 and TRBJ2-7; D may be TRBD1 (5 bases). Germline CDR1 reads MNHEY; CDR2 reads SVGAGI. V lost 5 bases and J lost 0, with 14 bases in between. The CDR3 totals 15 residues. The CDR3 region is CASSRFDSLSYEQYF. In DNA form, the CDR3 reads TGTGCCAGCAGTCGGTTCGACAGCCTCTCCTACGAGCAGTACTTC.

V and J are TRBV19 and TRBJ1-5, with D unclear. Trimming stripped 3 bases from V and 4 bases from J, with 4 bases between. Germline CDR1 and CDR2: LNHDA and SQIVND (reference sequence). The CDR3 sequence is 12 residues long. Here the CDR3 reads CASSIRNQPQHF. In nucleotides, the CDR3 is TGTGCCAGTAGTATTCGGAATCAGCCCCAGCATTTT.

The genes are TRBV7-3 and TRBJ2-5, with a weak D call TRBD2 (6 bases). V was clipped by 5 bases and J by 2 bases, with 12 bases between them. CDR1 and CDR2 from the germline V gene are SGHTA and FQGTGA. The CDR3 consists of 14 residues. DNA of the CDR3: TGTGCCAGCAGCCCCGCAGGGAGGCAAGAGACCCAGTACTTC. Translated: CASSPAGRQETQYF.

The chain employs TRBV9 and TRBJ1-2, with a tentative D call TRBD1 (6 bases). The CDR3 extends over 15 amino acids. From germline, CDR1 is SGDLS and CDR2 YYNGEE. Trimming took off 1 base at V and 0 bases at J, with 10 bases between the two ends. Here the CDR3 DNA reads TGTGCCAGCAGCGTACGGGACAATTCTAACTATGGCTACACCTTC. It translates to CASSVRDNSNYGYTF.

This clone occurred a few times. The gene calls are TRBV29-1 and TRBJ2-1, with 9 positions matching TRBD1. Germline V gene sequence: CDR1 SQVTM, CDR2 ANQGSEA. The CDR3 is 12 residues long. With 6 bases clipped from V and 7 bases from J, the junction kept 4 bases outside the gene matches. CDR3 nucleotides: TGCAGCGTGGTGACAGGGGGAAATGAGCAGTTCTTC. Translated, it gives CSVVTGGNEQFF.

The chain links TRBV10-3 to TRBJ1-2, with TRBD1 matching over 10 bases. V lost 6 bases and J lost 4; bases outside the gene matches: 5. Germline assignment: CDR1 ENHRY and CDR2 SYGVKD. The CDR3 has 14 amino acids. The CDR3: CAISLGQGSYGYTF. In DNA form, the CDR3 reads TGTGCCATCAGCCTGGGACAGGGGAGCTATGGCTACACCTTC.

This chain links TRBV25-1 with TRBJ2-7, with D perhaps being TRBD1 or TRBD2 (5 bases each). V was cut by 4 bases and J by 4 bases, with 8 bases left in between. From germline, CDR1 is MGHDK and CDR2 SYGVNS. The CDR3 is 12 amino acids. The CDR3 DNA reads TGTGCCAGCAGTGCGGGACCTTACGAGCAGTACTTC. It codes for CASSAGPYEQYF.

This chain uses TRBV5-1 with TRBJ1-1; a possible D gene is TRBD1 (6 bases). This CDR3 is built from 16 residues. Per the germline V gene, CDR1 is SGHRS and CDR2 is YFSETQ. The V and J ends lost 4 bases and 8 bases respectively, with 24 bases between them. The DNA of the CDR3 is TGCGCCAGCAGCCCCGGAACGGGGGCCAGCCTATTAGAAGCTTTCTTT. Translation: CASSPGTGASLLEAFF.

Turning to this clone: Other DNA sequences from this sample encode an identical CDR3 as well. The V and J genes are TRBV5-6 and TRBJ2-3, with 10 bases matching TRBD1. The CDR3 loop spans 15 amino acids. With V trimmed by 4 bases and J by 4 bases, 6 bases remained unmatched. Germline loops: CDR1 SGHDT, CDR2 YYEEEE. The CDR3 sequence: CASSLGQGNPDTQYF. For the CDR3, the DNA is TGTGCCAGCAGCCTGGGACAGGGGAACCCAGATACGCAGTATTTT.

The V call is TRBV15, the J call TRBJ2-7; 11 bases fit TRBD1. The CDR3 length is 15 residues. Trimming removed 5 bases from V and 3 bases from J; junction bases left unmatched: 6. Germline values: CDR1 LNHNV, CDR2 YYDKDF (reference sequence). CDR3 loop: CATSASGTGGYEQYF. The DNA of the CDR3 is TGTGCCACCAGCGCCTCGGGGACAGGGGGCTACGAGCAGTACTTC.

The chain uses TRBV30 and TRBJ1-2; D is unresolved. The CDR3 spans 14 residues. The V gene lost 2 bases and the J gene lost 10 bases, with 20 bases spanning the gap. Germline assignment: CDR1 GTSNPN and CDR2 SVGIG (reference sequence). The chain's CDR3 is CAWSPFHPGSPYTF. The CDR3 coding sequence is TGTGCCTGGAGTCCTTTTCATCCGGGCTCCCCCTACACCTTC.

The chain combines TRBV11-2 with TRBJ2-3; 7 bases agree with TRBD2. The junction had 18 bases not matched to a gene; V was cut back by 3 bases and J by 6 bases. Germline loops: CDR1 SGHAT, CDR2 FQNNGV. The CDR3 has 18 residues. The chain's CDR3 is CASSFRDQRGSPPDTQYF. Written as DNA, the CDR3 is TGTGCCAGCAGCTTTAGGGACCAGCGGGGTTCTCCTCCGGATACGCAGTATTTT. The entire variable domain, with the rest obtained from reference TRBV11-2 and TRBJ2-3, is as follows: EAGVAQSPRYKIIEKRQSVAFWCNPISGHATLYWYQQILGQGPKLLIQFQNNGVVDDSQLPKDRFSAERLKGVDSTLKIQPAKLEDSAVYLCASSFRDQRGSPPDTQYFGPGTRLTVL.

This chain uses TRBV11-1 with TRBJ2-2; D call uncertain. The CDR3 extends over 12 amino acids. Deletions cut 5 bases from V and 7 bases from J, with 8 bases between. Germline V gene data show CDR1 as SGHAT and CDR2 as FQDESV (reference sequence). CDR3 in amino acids: CASSDDGGELFF. The CDR3 coding sequence is TGTGCCAGCAGCGATGATGGCGGGGAGCTGTTTTTT.

This clone was counted a few times. The chain links TRBV30 to TRBJ2-3; no firm D call. V gave up 0 bases and J gave up 3 bases, with 10 bases separating them. This CDR3 is built from 14 residues. Germline V gives CDR1 GTSNPN, CDR2 SVGIG (reference sequence). The CDR3 spells CAWSVGRDTDTQYF. In nucleotides, the CDR3 is TGTGCCTGGAGTGTAGGTAGGGATACAGATACGCAGTATTTT.

V is TRBV5-1 and J is TRBJ2-7; TRBD2 is a possible D gene (6 bases). Germline-derived CDR1 and CDR2 are SGHRS and YFSETQ. This CDR3 region has 17 residues. With 0 bases removed from V and 0 bases from J, the gap between germline ends came to 16 bases. The DNA for the CDR3 is TGCGCCAGCAGCTTGGATGGCGGGGCAGCGGTCTCCTACGAGCAGTACTTC. This sequence encodes CASSLDGGAAVSYEQYF.

J is TRBJ2-5 and V is TRBV2, with 9 bases identical to TRBD2. This CDR3 is built from 15 residues. V trimming: 6 bases; J trimming: 8 bases; junction bases outside the gene matches: 13. Germline CDR1 is SNHLY and CDR2 is FYNNEI. CDR3 residues: CASRELAGLSGTQYF. The DNA for the CDR3 is TGTGCCAGCAGAGAACTAGCGGGCTTGTCAGGAACCCAGTACTTC.

DNA for the CDR3: TGCGCCAGCAGCCAAGTCAGGGACTATGGCTACACCTTC. Its protein is CASSQVRDYGYTF. V usage is TRBV4-1 and J usage is TRBJ1-2; a possible D gene is TRBD1 (5 bases). The length of the CDR3 is 13 residues. CDR1 is MGHRA and CDR2 is YSYEKL in the germline V gene. V lost 1 base and J 3 bases, leaving 6 bases between the germline ends.

This sequence joins TRBV6-6 and TRBJ1-1, with D possibly matching TRBD1 (5 bases). Germline V gives CDR1 MNHNY, CDR2 SVGAGI (reference sequence). This CDR3 has 13 residues. Between the trimmed V and J ends, which lost 2 bases and 3 bases, there was a span of 7 bases. The CDR3 is CASSYGGYTEAFF. The CDR3 nucleotides are TGTGCCAGCAGTTACGGGGGTTACACTGAAGCTTTCTTT.

The chain uses TRBV9 and TRBJ1-2; 7 nucleotides align to TRBD1. CDR3 size: 12 residues. Trimming cost V 4 bases and J 8 bases; bases outside gene matches: 5. The germline gives CDR1 SGDLS, CDR2 YYNGEE. In DNA form, the CDR3 reads TGTGCCAGCAGCCCAACAGGGGACGGCTACACCTTC. Residues: CASSPTGDGYTF. The full variable domain, its missing parts supplied by reference TRBV9 and TRBJ1-2, is DSGVTQTPKHLITATGQRVTLRCSPRSGDLSVYWYQQSLDQGLQFLIQYYNGEERAKGNILERFSAQQFPDLHSELNLSSLELGDSALYFCASSPTGDGYTFGSGTRLTVV.

The V gene is TRBV7-2, the J gene TRBJ1-4, with a weak D call TRBD1 (6 bases). The V and J ends lost 2 bases and 6 bases respectively, with 13 bases between them. Germline CDR1 is SGHTA and CDR2 is FQGNSA. The CDR3 spans 15 residues. The CDR3 here is CASSLQGKVDEKLFF. CDR3 in DNA: TGTGCCAGCAGCTTACAGGGGAAGGTTGATGAAAAACTGTTTTTT.

The rearrangement joins TRBV25-1 to TRBJ2-5; TRBD1 is a possible D gene (6 bases). Trimming took off 6 bases at V and 4 bases at J, with 15 bases between the two ends. Germline V gives CDR1 MGHDK, CDR2 SYGVNS. The CDR3 sequence is 14 residues long. DNA of the CDR3: TGTGCCAGCAGGACGGAACAGGGTCCAGAGACCCAGTACTTC. Translated, it gives CASRTEQGPETQYF.

The gene calls are TRBV18 and TRBJ1-1; D is undetermined. Trimming took 3 bases from V and 1 from J, leaving 6 bases between them. This CDR3 region has 13 residues. Germline CDR1 is KGHSH and CDR2 is LQKENI. Written as DNA, the CDR3 is TGTGCCAGCTCACCCTCGCAGAACACTGAAGCTTTCTTT. This encodes CASSPSQNTEAFF.

The V gene is TRBV30, the J gene TRBJ1-1; D uncertain. Trimming took 0 bases from V and 9 from J, leaving 14 bases between them. There are 13 residues in the CDR3. The germline V gene has CDR1 GTSNPN and CDR2 SVGIG (reference sequence). CDR3 nucleotides: TGTGCCTGGAGTGTACGCGGAGGGAGAAAAGCTTTCTTT. Its protein product is CAWSVRGGRKAFF.

The chain joins TRBV6-1 to TRBJ1-6; D call uncertain. Germline values: CDR1 MNHNS, CDR2 SASEGT. The CDR3 is made up of 15 amino acids. Trimming took 1 base from V and 7 from J, leaving 11 bases between them. CDR3 nucleotide sequence: TGTGCCAGCAGTGAAGTTAGAGGAGGGAATTCACCCCTCCACTTT. This translates into CASSEVRGGNSPLHF.